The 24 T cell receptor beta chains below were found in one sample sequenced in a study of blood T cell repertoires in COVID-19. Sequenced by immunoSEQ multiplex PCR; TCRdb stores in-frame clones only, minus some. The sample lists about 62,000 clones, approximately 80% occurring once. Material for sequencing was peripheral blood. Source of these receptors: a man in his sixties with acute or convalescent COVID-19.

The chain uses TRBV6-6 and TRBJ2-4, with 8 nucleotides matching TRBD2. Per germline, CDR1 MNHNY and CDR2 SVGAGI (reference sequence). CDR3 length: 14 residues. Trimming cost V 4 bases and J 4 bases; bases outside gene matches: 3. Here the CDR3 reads CASSWTSPKNIQYF. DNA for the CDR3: TGTGCCAGCAGTTGGACTAGCCCGAAAAACATTCAGTACTTC.

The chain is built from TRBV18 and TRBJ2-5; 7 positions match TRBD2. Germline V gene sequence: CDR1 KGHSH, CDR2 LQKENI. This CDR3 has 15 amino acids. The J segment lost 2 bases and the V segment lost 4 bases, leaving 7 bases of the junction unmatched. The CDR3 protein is CASSRNGGRQETQYF. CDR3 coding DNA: TGTGCCAGCTCACGGAACGGCGGGAGACAAGAGACCCAGTACTTC. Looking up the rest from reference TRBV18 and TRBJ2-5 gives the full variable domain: NAGVMQNPRHLVRRRGQEARLRCSPMKGHSHVYWYRQLPEEGLKFMVYLQKENIIDESGMPKERFSAEFPKEGPSILRIQQVVRGDSAAYFCASSRNGGRQETQYFGPGTRLLVL.

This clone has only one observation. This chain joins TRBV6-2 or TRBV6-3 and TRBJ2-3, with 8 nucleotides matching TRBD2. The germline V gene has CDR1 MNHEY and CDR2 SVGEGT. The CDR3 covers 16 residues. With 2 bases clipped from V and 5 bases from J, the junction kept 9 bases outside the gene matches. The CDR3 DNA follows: TGTGCCAGCAGTTACCTTAGCGGGACGGGAAAAGATACGCAGTATTTT. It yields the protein CASSYLSGTGKDTQYF.

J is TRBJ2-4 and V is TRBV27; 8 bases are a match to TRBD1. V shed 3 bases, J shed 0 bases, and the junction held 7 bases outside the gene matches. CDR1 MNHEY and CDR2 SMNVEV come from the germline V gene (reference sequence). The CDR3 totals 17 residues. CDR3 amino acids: CASSFGGTGVAKNIQYF. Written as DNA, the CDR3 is TGTGCCAGCAGTTTCGGCGGGACAGGAGTAGCCAAAAACATTCAGTACTTC.

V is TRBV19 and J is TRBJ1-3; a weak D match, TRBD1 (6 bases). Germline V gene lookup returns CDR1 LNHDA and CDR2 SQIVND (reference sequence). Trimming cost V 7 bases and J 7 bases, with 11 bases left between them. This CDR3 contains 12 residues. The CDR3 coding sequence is TGTGCCAGTACGGGTAGGGGGAACACCATATATTTT. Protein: CASTGRGNTIYF. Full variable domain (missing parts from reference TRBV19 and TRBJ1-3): DGGITQSPKYLFRKEGQNVTLSCEQNLNHDAMYWYRQDPGQGLRLIYYSQIVNDFQKGDIAEGYSVSREKKESFPLTVTSAQKNPTAFYLCASTGRGNTIYFGEGSWLTVV.

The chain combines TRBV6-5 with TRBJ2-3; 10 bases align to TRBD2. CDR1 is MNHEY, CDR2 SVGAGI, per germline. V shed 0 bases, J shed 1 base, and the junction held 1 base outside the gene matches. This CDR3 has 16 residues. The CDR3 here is CASSYSGTSGTDTQYF. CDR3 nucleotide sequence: TGTGCCAGCAGTTACTCAGGGACTAGCGGCACAGATACGCAGTATTTT.

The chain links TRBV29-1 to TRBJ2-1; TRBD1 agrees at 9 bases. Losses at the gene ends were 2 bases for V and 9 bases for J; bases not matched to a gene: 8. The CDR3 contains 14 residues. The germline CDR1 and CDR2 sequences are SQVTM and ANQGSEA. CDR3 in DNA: TGCAGCGTTGAACTTGGACAGGGGTTTGTTGAGCAGTTCTTC. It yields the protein CSVELGQGFVEQFF.

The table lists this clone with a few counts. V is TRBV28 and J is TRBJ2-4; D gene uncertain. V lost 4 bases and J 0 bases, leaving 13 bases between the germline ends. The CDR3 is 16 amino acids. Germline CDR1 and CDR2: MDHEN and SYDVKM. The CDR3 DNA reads TGTGCCAGCAGTTCCCCGAGACTCCTAGCCAAAAACATTCAGTACTTC. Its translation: CASSSPRLLAKNIQYF.

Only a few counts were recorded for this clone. In DNA, the CDR3 is TGTGCCAGCAGCTTCCTAGCGGGAGGCTCCTCTGGGGCCAACGTCCTGACTTTC. Residues: CASSFLAGGSSGANVLTF. This chain connects TRBV5-5 to TRBJ2-6; 11 bases fit TRBD2. Germline V gene lookup returns CDR1 SGHKS and CDR2 YYEKEE (reference sequence). The CDR3 is 18 residues long. With V trimmed by 2 bases and J by 0 bases, 4 bases remained unmatched.

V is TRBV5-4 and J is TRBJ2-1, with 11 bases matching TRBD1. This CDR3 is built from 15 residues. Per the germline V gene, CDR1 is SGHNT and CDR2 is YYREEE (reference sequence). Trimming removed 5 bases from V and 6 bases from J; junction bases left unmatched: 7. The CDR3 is CASRKLGQGANEQFF. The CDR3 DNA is TGTGCCAGCAGAAAGCTAGGACAGGGGGCCAATGAGCAGTTCTTC.

CDR3 bases: TGCAGCGTTGGGGGGAGGGCAGGCCGGACTGAAGCTTTCTTT. Translated, it gives CSVGGRAGRTEAFF. The rearrangement links TRBV29-1 to TRBJ1-1; TRBD1 is a possible D gene (5 bases). V lost 4 bases and J 5 bases, leaving 17 bases between the germline ends. Germline CDR1 reads SQVTM; CDR2 reads ANQGSEA. The CDR3 loop spans 14 amino acids. Variable domain in full (rest from reference TRBV29-1 and TRBJ1-1): SAVISQKPSRDICQRGTSLTIQCQVDSQVTMMFWYRQQPGQSLTLIATANQGSEATYESGFVIDKFPISRPNLTFSTLTVSNMSPEDSSIYLCSVGGRAGRTEAFFGQGTRLTVV.

CDR3 region: CATSDRTGTGGETDTQYF. The CDR3 DNA reads TGTGCCACCAGTGATCGTACCGGGACAGGGGGCGAAACAGATACGCAGTATTTT. This chain connects TRBV24-1 to TRBJ2-3, with 12 bases aligning to TRBD1. In germline, CDR1 is KGHDR, CDR2 SFDVKD. The CDR3 spans 18 residues. V lost 3 bases, J lost 3 bases, and 9 bases stayed unmatched.

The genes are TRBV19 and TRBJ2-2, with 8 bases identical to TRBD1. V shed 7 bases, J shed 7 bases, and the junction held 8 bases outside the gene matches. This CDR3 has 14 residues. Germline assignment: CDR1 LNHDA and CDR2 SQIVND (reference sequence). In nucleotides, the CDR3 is TGTGCCAGTAAGATTCAGGGGGCGGTCGGGGAGCTGTTTTTT. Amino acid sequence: CASKIQGAVGELFF.

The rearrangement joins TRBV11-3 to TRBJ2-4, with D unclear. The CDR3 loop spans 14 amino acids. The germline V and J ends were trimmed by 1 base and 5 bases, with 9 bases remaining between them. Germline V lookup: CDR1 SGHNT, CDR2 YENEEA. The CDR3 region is CASSLGADQNIQYF. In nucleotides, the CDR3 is TGTGCCAGCAGCTTAGGGGCAGACCAAAACATTCAGTACTTC.

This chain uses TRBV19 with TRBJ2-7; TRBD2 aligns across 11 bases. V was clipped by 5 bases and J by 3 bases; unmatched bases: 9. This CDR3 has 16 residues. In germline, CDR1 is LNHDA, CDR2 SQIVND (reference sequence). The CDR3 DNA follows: TGTGCCAGTAGTTCCCCCAGACTAGCGGGGAACTACGAGCAGTACTTC. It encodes CASSSPRLAGNYEQYF.

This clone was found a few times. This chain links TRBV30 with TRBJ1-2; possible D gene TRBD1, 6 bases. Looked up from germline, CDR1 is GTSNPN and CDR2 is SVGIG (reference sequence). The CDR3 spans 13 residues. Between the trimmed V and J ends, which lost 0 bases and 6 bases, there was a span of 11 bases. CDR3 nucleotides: TGTGCCTGGAGTGTTGGGCAGGGGAATGGCTACACCTTC. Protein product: CAWSVGQGNGYTF. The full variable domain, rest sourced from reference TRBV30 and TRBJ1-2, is SQTIHQWPATLVQPVGSPLSLECTVEGTSNPNLYWYRQAAGRGLQLLFYSVGIGQISSEVPQNLSASRPQDRQFILSSKKLLLSDSGFYLCAWSVGQGNGYTFGSGTRLTVV.

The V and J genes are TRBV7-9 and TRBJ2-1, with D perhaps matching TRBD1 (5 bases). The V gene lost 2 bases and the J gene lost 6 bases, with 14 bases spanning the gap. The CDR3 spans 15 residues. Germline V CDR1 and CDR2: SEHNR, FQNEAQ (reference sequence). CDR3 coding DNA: TGTGCCAGCAGCTTATCGGCAGGGCGTGTCAATGAGCAGTTCTTC. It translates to CASSLSAGRVNEQFF.

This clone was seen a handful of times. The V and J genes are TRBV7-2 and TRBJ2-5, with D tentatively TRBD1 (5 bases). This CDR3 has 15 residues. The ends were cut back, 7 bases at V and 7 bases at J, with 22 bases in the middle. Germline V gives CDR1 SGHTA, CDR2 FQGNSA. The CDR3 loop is CASTYNRSPQGTQYF. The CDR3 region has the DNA TGTGCCAGCACCTATAACAGGAGCCCCCAGGGGACCCAGTACTTC.

CDR3 sequence (DNA): TGTGCCAGCAGCCAAGGGGCAGGCCGAAGCTCCTACGAGCAGTACTTC. It encodes CASSQGAGRSSYEQYF. The chain has TRBV3-1 (or the pseudogene TRBV3-2) and TRBJ2-7; no clear D. The V and J ends lost 1 base and 0 bases respectively, with 13 bases between them. Germline assignment: CDR1 LGHDT and CDR2 YNNKEL (reference sequence). This CDR3 is 16 amino acids long.

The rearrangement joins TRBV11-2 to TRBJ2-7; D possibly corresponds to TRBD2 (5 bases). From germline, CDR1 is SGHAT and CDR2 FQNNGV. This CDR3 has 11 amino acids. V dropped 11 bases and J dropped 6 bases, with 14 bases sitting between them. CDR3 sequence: CAGPLVGEQYF. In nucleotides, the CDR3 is TGTGCCGGCCCACTAGTTGGCGAGCAGTACTTC.

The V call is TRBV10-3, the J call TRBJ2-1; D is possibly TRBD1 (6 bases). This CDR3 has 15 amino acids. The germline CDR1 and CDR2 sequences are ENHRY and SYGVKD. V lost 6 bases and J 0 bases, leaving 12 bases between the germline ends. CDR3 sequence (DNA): TGTGCCATCAGGGACACAGGGAGCTCCTACAATGAGCAGTTCTTC. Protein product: CAIRDTGSSYNEQFF.

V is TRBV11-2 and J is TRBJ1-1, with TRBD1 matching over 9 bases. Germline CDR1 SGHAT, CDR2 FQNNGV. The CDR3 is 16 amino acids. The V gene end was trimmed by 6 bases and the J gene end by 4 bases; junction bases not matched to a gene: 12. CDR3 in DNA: TGTGCCAGCAGTTTAATTCTCGGGACAGGGTCCACTGAAGCTTTCTTT. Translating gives CASSLILGTGSTEAFF.

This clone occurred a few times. The CDR3 bases are TGTGCCTGGAGTGTGGCAGGGGCCGCCTATGGCTACACCTTC. Its translation is CAWSVAGAAYGYTF. The rearrangement joins TRBV30 to TRBJ1-2; weak D call: TRBD1 (6 bases). This CDR3 is built from 14 residues. Germline assignment: CDR1 GTSNPN and CDR2 SVGIG (reference sequence). The V and J ends lost 0 bases and 4 bases respectively, with 12 bases between them.

This CDR3 reads CASSPDSGSAREQYF. The CDR3 nucleotides read TGTGCCAGCAGCCCGGACAGTGGGTCGGCGCGCGAGCAGTACTTC. This chain uses TRBV7-2 with TRBJ2-7, with D perhaps TRBD1 (6 bases). The CDR3 is 15 residues long. The V end lost 5 bases, the J end lost 6 bases, and 20 bases lay between the germline ends. Looked up from germline, CDR1 is SGHTA and CDR2 is FQGNSA.